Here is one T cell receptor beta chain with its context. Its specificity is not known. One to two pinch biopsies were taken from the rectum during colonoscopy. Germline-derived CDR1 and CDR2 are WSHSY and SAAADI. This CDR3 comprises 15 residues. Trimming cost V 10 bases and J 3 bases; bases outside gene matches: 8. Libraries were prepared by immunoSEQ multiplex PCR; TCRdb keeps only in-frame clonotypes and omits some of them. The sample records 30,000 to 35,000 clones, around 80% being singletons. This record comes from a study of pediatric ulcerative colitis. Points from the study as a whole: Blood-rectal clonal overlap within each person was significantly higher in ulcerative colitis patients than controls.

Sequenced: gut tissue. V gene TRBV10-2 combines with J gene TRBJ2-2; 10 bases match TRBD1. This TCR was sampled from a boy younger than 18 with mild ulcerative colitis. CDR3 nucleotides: TGCGCCAATTTGACAGGGGGCGCGGACACCGGGGAGCTGTTTTTT. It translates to CANLTGGADTGELFF.